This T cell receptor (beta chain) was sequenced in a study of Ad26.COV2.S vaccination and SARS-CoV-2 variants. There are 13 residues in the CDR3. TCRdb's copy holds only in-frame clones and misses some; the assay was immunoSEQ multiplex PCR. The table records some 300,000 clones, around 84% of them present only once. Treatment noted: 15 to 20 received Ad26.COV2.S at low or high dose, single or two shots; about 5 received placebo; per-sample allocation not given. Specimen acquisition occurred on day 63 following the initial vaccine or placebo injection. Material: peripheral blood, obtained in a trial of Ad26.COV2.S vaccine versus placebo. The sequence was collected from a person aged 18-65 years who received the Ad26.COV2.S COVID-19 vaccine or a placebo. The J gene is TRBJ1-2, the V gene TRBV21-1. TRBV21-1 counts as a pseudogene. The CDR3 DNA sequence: TGTGCCAGCAGCAAAGGTGAGGCGTATGGCTACACCTTC. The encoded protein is CASSKGEAYGYTF.